A selection of T cell receptor beta chains follows, all from one sample in a study of graft-versus-host responses after intestinal transplantation. Produced via immunoSEQ multiplex PCR; TCRdb's table is partial and in-frame only. Of tens of thousands of clones listed, about 33% are singletons. The sample consisted of alloreactive CD8+ T cells from a mixed lymphocyte reaction culture, taken before intestinal transplant. These receptors all stem from a human patient who received an intestinal transplant. Each CDR3 is given with its conserved first and last residue. The D gene is left open where the match is weak. Clone size is shown for a subset of rows, as once, few, many or a class of expanded clone.

D	size	J	V	DNA	CDR3
NA	NA	TRBJ2-3	TRBV9	TGTGCCAGCAGCGTAGTTGGGGACACGAGAGATACGCAGTATTTT	CASSVVGDTRDTQYF
NA	NA	TRBJ1-5	TRBV4-1	TGCGCCAGCAGCCCAACCCTCACCCGGGGTAGCCAGCCCCAGCATTTT	CASSPTLTRGSQPQHF
TRBD2	NA	TRBJ2-1	TRBV7-9	TGTGCCAGCACCCCGGAGGGCGGGGGGGAGAATGAGCAGTTCTTC	CASTPEGGGENEQFF
NA	NA	TRBJ1-1	TRBV11-2	TGTGCCAGCAGCAAAGGCACTGAAGCTTTCTTT	CASSKGTEAFF
TRBD2	NA	TRBJ2-3	TRBV9	TGTGCCAGCGCGACTAGCGGTAGCACAGATACGCAGTATTTT	CASATSGSTDTQYF
NA	few	TRBJ2-3	TRBV28	TGTGCCAGCTCTCCCACACGTTATACAGATACGCAGTATTTT	CASSPTRYTDTQYF
NA	few	TRBJ2-3	TRBV7-9	TGTGCCAGCAGCTGGGCAGGGGGCACAGATACGCAGTATTTT	CASSWAGGTDTQYF
NA	once	TRBJ2-7	TRBV6-8	TGTGCCAGCAGTTACTCACAGGGAGGCGTCTACGAGCAGTACTTC	CASSYSQGGVYEQYF
NA	NA	TRBJ1-1	TRBV6-1	TGTGCCAGCAGTGCGGGACAAACAAACACTGAAGCTTTCTTT	CASSAGQTNTEAFF
NA	NA	TRBJ2-2	TRBV6-5	TGTGCCAGCAGTTACTCGGGTTCCGGGGAGCTGTTTTTT	CASSYSGSGELFF
NA	NA	TRBJ2-7	TRBV6-5	TGTGCCAGCAGTCTCCCTTTTTCCTACGAGCAGTACTTC	CASSLPFSYEQYF
NA	few	TRBJ1-1	TRBV9	TGTGCCAGCAGCAAGGTGGGGGGGTACACTGAAGCTTTCTTT	CASSKVGGYTEAFF
NA	medium-sized	TRBJ2-1	TRBV4-1	TGCGCCAGCAGCCAAGTCAACGGGCTCCCCGATGAGCAGTTCTTC	CASSQVNGLPDEQFF
TRBD1	NA	TRBJ2-2	TRBV7-9	TGTGCCAGCAGCCATACCATTCACAGGGGTACGAACACCGGGGAGCTGTTTTTT	CASSHTIHRGTNTGELFF
NA	medium-sized	TRBJ2-7	TRBV10-2	TGCGCCAGCAGTGATGTACTGCCGATCGAGCAGTACTTC	CASSDVLPIEQYF
TRBD1	few	TRBJ1-1	TRBV27	TGTGCCAGCAGGACAGGGATTAACACTGAAGCTTTCTTT	CASRTGINTEAFF